This T cell receptor beta chain was found in a study of CD8 T cells in Susac syndrome. Reverse transcription of 0.5 to 1 ug RNA was performed with random hexamers. It was immunoSEQ multiplex PCR that amplified TCR beta CDR3 across 54 Vbeta and 13 Jbeta. TCRdb reprocessed the immunoSEQ multiplex PCR reads via MiXCR and lists one record per CDR3 protein. This table has a few hundred thousand distinct CDR3 sequences, 85% to 95% appearing once. Findings of the study overall: As the study acknowledged, the number of individuals who were part of its TCR sequencing and HLA analysis was relatively small.

Both CD4+ and CD8+ T cells were negatively isolated, and TEMRA cells underwent FACS enrichment. This clonotype appeared a single time. Its antigen is unknown. The sequenced material came from CD4+ T cells from PBMCs. The receptor comes from a human donor with multiple sclerosis.

The CDR3 loop is CASSLTRTVEAFF. The CDR3 region has the DNA TGTGCCAGCAGCTTGACCCGAACGGTAGAAGCTTTCTTT. The rearrangement uses TRBV7-2 and TRBJ1-1; D call uncertain. Between the trimmed V and J ends, which lost 3 bases and 8 bases, there was a span of 13 bases. This CDR3 comprises 13 residues. CDR1 is SGHTA, CDR2 FQGNSA, per germline.